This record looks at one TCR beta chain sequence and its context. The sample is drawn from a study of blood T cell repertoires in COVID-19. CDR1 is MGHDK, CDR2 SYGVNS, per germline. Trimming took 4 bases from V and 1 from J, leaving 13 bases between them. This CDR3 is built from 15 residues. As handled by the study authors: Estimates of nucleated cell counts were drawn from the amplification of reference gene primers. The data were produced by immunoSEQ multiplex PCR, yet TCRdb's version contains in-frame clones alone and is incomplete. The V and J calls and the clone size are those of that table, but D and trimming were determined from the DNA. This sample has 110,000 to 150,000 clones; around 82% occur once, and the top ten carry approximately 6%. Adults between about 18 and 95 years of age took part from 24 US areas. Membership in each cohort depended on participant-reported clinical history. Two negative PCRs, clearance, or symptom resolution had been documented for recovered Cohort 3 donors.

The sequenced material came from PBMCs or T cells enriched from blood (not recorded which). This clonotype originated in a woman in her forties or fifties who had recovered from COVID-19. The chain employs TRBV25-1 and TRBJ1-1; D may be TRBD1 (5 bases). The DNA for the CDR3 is TGTGCCAGCAGTGTCTCTCGTCAGGGGAACACTGAAGCTTTCTTT. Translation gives CASSVSRQGNTEAFF. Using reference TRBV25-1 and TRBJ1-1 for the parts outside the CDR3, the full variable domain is EADIYQTPRYLVIGTGKKITLECSQTMGHDKMYWYQQDPGMELHLIHYSYGVNSTEKGDLSSESTVSRIRTEHFPLTLESARPSHTSQYLCASSVSRQGNTEAFFGQGTRLTVV.